This T cell receptor (beta chain) came from a study of T cells expressing NK-cell markers. One entry per CDR3 protein, without DNA, is what TCRdb gives after re-calling the 5' RACE reads. The sample table sets out 200,000 to 300,000 distinct CDR3 sequences. Germline values: CDR1 KGHSH, CDR2 LQKENI. There are 15 residues in the CDR3. The specimen sequenced was blood T cells: a sorted CD56 or NKG2C T cell subset, CD4+ or CD8+ T cells, or bulk PBMC T cells (not recorded which). This receptor was obtained from a woman between 18 and 75 years old in good health. The chain combines TRBV18 with TRBJ1-6; lacking DNA, the TRBD1 call made by TCRdb goes unchecked. CDR3: CASSQQGTGNSPLHF.